This T cell receptor beta chain derives from a study of glioma-infiltrating T cells after dendritic cell vaccination. The immunoSEQ assay amplified TCRB CDR3 from up to roughly 2 ug DNA. Primers: 60 V beta forward and 13 J beta reverse. Libraries were prepared by immunoSEQ multiplex PCR; TCRdb keeps only in-frame clonotypes and omits some of them. The repertoire holds approximately 85,000 clones, with roughly 85% as singletons. Trimming took off 2 bases at V and 7 bases at J, with 11 bases between the two ends. The CDR3 length is 14 residues. Germline CDR1 and CDR2: LGHNA and YSLEER. Described time point: after dendritic cell vaccination, including at tumor progression/relapse.

Specimen: blood, collected after dendritic cell vaccination. The receptor's source is a human donor with glioblastoma. The V and J genes are TRBV4-3 and TRBJ2-2; a weak D match, TRBD1 (6 bases). The CDR3 protein is CASSQQQGVGELFF. As DNA, the CDR3 is TGCGCCAGCAGCCAACAACAGGGCGTCGGGGAGCTGTTTTTT.